The clone carrying this T cell receptor beta chain was seen a single time. Antigen unknown. Clones were read by immunoSEQ multiplex PCR, and TCRdb kept only the in-frame ones, dropping some. Seen here are some 200,000 clones, 72% observed once, and the top ten hold 13%. These data are taken from a study of cytotoxic CD8 clonotypes in ibrutinib-treated CLL. The overall study: Response samples were taken after a median roughly twelve months of treatment, range 6 to 36.

Study conclusions and caveats: Sustained-remission and progressing patients' sampling times differed. Public clonotypes (which were uncommon) either contracted or remained stable on treatment.

The sequencing used PBMCs, collected after 24 months of ibrutinib treatment. This TCR derives from a human donor with chronic lymphocytic leukemia.

The CDR3 here is CASSLGTGVYGYTF. For the CDR3, the DNA is TGTGCCAGCAGCTTGGGGACAGGGGTTTATGGCTACACCTTC. The rearrangement uses TRBV7-2 and TRBJ1-2; TRBD1 agrees at 10 bases. The germline CDR1 and CDR2 sequences are SGHTA and FQGNSA. With V trimmed by 3 bases and J by 5 bases, 3 bases remained unmatched. This CDR3 spans 14 amino acids.